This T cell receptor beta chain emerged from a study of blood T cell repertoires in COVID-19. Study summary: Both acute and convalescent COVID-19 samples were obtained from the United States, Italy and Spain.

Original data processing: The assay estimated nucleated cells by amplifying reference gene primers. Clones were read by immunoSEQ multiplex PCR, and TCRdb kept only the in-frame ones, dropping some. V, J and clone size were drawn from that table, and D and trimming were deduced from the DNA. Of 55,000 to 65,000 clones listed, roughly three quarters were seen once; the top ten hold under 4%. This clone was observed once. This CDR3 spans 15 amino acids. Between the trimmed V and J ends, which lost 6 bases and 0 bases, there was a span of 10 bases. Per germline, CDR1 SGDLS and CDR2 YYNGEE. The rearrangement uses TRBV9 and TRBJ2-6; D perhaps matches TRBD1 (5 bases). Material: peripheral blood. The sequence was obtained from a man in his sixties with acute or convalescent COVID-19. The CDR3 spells CASTLDNSGANVLTF. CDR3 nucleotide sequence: TGTGCCAGCACCTTGGACAACTCTGGGGCCAACGTCCTGACTTTC.